This T cell receptor beta chain was identified during a study of blood T cell repertoires in COVID-19. Overall study context: T cells, B-cell-depleted T cells, or PBMCs supplied cDNA or gDNA.

Cohorts were determined from participant-reported clinical history. Two negative PCRs, clearance, or symptom resolution had been documented for recovered Cohort 3 donors. The table came from immunoSEQ multiplex PCR; TCRdb's copy has only in-frame clones and leaves some out. In the table there are under 250,000 clones, over 75% of which are singletons. The TCR originated in a woman aged 60-70 years who had recovered from COVID-19. Source material: PBMCs or T cells enriched from blood (not recorded which).

The CDR3 coding sequence is TGCAGCGTGGGACTAGCTTACAATGAGCAGTTCTTC. Amino acids: CSVGLAYNEQFF. The V and J genes are TRBV29-1 and TRBJ2-1; 9 bases are a match to TRBD2. Germline loops: CDR1 SQVTM, CDR2 ANQGSEA. The CDR3 has 12 residues. Losses at the gene ends were 6 bases for V and 4 bases for J; bases not matched to a gene: 1.